Listed below are T cell receptor beta chains from one sample, sequenced in a study of beta chain features in type 1 diabetes. Clones were sequenced by immunoSEQ multiplex PCR, and TCRdb holds only the in-frame ones, with some missing. The sample contains more than 95,000 clones, 15% to 20% of which appear only once. Sequences were obtained from central memory CD4+ T cells from blood. The source of these receptors is a man younger than 35 with type 1 diabetes. CDR3s include the opening cysteine and the closing phenylalanine or tryptophan. The D gene is left open where the match is weak. Rows may omit the clone size; those that give it use once, few, many or a size class.

D,V,length,J,size,CDR3,DNA
.,TRBV18,19,TRBJ2-7,few,CASSPLVNGRKEMTYEQYF,TGTGCCAGCTCACCACTAGTAAACGGTCGAAAGGAAATGACCTACGAGCAGTACTTC
.,TRBV30,14,TRBJ1-6,few,CAWSTEAGYSPLHF,TGTGCCTGGAGCACCGAGGCAGGGTATTCACCCCTCCACTTT
TRBD1,TRBV19,16,TRBJ1-1,.,CASSAVRGQRNTEAFF,TGTGCCAGTAGTGCGGTTCGGGGACAGCGGAACACTGAAGCTTTCTTT
TRBD2,TRBV7-9,14,TRBJ2-7,.,CASSSSGSSYEQYF,TGTGCCAGCAGCTCTAGCGGGAGCTCCTACGAGCAGTACTTC
TRBD1,TRBV30,12,TRBJ2-5,few,CACGQGQETQYF,TGTGCCTGCGGACAGGGGCAAGAGACCCAGTACTTC
.,TRBV10-3,15,TRBJ2-3,.,CAISESLGTAGTQYF,TGTGCCATCAGTGAGTCGTTAGGGACTGCGGGTACGCAGTATTTT
.,TRBV28,14,TRBJ1-1,.,CASSFGSVATEAFF,TGTGCCAGCAGTTTCGGCAGCGTGGCCACTGAAGCTTTCTTT
.,TRBV10-3,13,TRBJ2-1,.,CAISDWGNNEQFF,TGTGCCATCAGTGACTGGGGAAACAATGAGCAGTTCTTC
TRBD2,TRBV7-2,17,TRBJ2-5,few,CASSLVPSGGASETQYF,TGTGCCAGCAGCTTAGTTCCTAGCGGGGGGGCTTCGGAGACCCAGTACTTC
.,TRBV30,12,TRBJ2-7,few,CAWSQGTYEQYF,TGTGCCTGGAGTCAGGGGACCTACGAGCAGTACTTC
.,TRBV11-2,13,TRBJ2-5,.,CASSQNNQETQYF,TGTGCCAGCAGCCAAAACAACCAAGAGACCCAGTACTTC
TRBD1,TRBV23-1,13,TRBJ2-7,.,CASTGTGAYEQYF,TGCGCCAGCACCGGGACAGGGGCCTACGAGCAGTACTTC
.,TRBV6-5,13,TRBJ1-1,few,CASRMTVNTEAFF,TGTGCCAGCAGGATGACAGTGAACACTGAAGCTTTCTTT
TRBD2,TRBV4-2,16,TRBJ2-5,few,CASSQDTSGAQETQYF,TGTGCCAGCAGCCAAGACACTAGCGGGGCCCAAGAGACCCAGTACTTC
.,TRBV7-2,13,TRBJ2-7,few,CASSAGQFYEQYF,TGTGCCAGCAGCGCGGGACAGTTCTACGAGCAGTACTTC
.,TRBV30,12,TRBJ2-7,.,CAWSRQAGEQYF,TGTGCCTGGAGTCGGCAGGCGGGCGAGCAGTACTTC
TRBD2,TRBV29-1,14,TRBJ2-1,.,CSVSDGAGVNEQFF,TGCAGCGTTTCGGACGGGGCGGGAGTCAATGAGCAGTTCTTC